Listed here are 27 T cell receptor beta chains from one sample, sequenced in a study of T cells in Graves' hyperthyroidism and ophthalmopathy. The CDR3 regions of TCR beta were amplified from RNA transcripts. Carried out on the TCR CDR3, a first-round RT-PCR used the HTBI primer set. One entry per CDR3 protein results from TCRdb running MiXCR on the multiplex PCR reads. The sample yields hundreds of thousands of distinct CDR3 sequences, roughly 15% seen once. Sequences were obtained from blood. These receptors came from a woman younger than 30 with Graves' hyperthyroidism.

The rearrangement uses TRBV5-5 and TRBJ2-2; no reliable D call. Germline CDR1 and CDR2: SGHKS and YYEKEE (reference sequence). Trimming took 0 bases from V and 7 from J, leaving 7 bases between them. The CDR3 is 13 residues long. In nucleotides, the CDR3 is TGTGCCAGCAGCTTGGCCTGGGGCGGGGAGCTGTTTTTT. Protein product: CASSLAWGGELFF.

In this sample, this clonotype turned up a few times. CDR3 bases: TGTGCCAGCAGTTTCTCGAGCAATGAGCAGTTCTTC. Encoded protein: CASSFSSNEQFF. V gene TRBV12-3 or TRBV12-4 combines with J gene TRBJ2-1; D gene uncertain. The CDR3 spans 12 residues. V lost 3 bases, J lost 6 bases, and 6 bases lay in between.

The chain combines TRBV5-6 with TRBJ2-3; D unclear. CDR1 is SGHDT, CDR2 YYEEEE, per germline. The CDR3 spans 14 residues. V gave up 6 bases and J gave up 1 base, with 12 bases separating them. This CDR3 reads CASTTVIRTDTQYF. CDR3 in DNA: TGTGCCAGCACCACCGTAATCCGCACAGATACGCAGTATTTT.

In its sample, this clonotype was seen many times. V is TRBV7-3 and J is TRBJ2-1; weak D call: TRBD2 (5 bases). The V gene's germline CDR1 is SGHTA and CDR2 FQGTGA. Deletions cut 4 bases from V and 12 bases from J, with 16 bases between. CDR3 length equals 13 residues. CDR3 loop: CASSSFEGEAQFF. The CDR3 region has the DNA TGTGCCAGCAGCTCCTTTGAGGGAGAGGCGCAGTTCTTC.

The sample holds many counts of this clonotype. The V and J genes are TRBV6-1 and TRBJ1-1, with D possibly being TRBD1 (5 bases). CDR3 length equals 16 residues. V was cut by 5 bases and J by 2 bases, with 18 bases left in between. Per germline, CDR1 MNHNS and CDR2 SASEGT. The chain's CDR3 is CASSPGGVGRNTEAFF. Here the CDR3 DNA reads TGTGCCAGCAGTCCGGGGGGAGTGGGGCGCAACACTGAAGCTTTCTTT.

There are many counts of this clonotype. The CDR3 sequence is CASSLVGGSGETQYF. Here the CDR3 DNA reads TGTGCCAGCAGCTTAGTTGGGGGGAGCGGGGAGACCCAGTACTTC. This chain connects TRBV7-6 to TRBJ2-5, with a tentative D call TRBD2 (6 bases). V was cut by 1 base and J by 5 bases, with 14 bases left in between. Germline lookup yields CDR1 SGHVS and CDR2 FNYEAQ. The CDR3 contains 15 residues.

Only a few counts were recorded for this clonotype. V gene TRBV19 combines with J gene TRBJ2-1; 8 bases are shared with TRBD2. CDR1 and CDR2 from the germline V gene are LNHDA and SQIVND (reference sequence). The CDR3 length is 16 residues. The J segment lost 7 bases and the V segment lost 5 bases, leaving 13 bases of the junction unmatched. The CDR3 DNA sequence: TGTGCCAGTAGTCCTCGGCTAGCGGGCAAAAGAAATGAGCAGTTCTTC. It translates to CASSPRLAGKRNEQFF. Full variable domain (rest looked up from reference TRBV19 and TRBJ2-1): DGGITQSPKYLFRKEGQNVTLSCEQNLNHDAMYWYRQDPGQGLRLIYYSQIVNDFQKGDIAEGYSVSREKKESFPLTVTSAQKNPTAFYLCASSPRLAGKRNEQFFGPGTRLTVL.

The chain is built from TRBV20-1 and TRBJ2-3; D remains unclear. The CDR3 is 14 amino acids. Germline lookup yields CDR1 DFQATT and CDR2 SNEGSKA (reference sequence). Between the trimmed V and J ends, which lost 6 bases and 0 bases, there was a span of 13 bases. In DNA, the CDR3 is TGCAGTGCAAAAGACTTATCGAGCACAGATACGCAGTATTTT. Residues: CSAKDLSSTDTQYF.

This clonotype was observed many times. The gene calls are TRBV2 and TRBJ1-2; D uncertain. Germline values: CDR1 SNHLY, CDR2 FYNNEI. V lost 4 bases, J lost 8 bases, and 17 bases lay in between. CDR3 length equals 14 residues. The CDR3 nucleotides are TGTGCCAGCAGTGTTAAGGGTTTCCCCAGCGGCTACACCTTC. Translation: CASSVKGFPSGYTF.

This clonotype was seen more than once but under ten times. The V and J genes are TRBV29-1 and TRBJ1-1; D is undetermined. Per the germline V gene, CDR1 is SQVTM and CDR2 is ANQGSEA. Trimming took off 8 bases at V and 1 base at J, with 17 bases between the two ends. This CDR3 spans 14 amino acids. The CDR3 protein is CSTLIWRENTEAFF. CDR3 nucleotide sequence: TGCAGCACCCTAATCTGGAGAGAGAACACTGAAGCTTTCTTT.

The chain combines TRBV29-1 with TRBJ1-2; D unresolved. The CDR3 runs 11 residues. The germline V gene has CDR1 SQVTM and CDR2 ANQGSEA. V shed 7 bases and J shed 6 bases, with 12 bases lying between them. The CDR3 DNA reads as TGCAGCGCCAGAGAGGTGAATGGCTACACCTTC. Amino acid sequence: CSAREVNGYTF. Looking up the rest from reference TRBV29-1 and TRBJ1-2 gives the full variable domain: SAVISQKPSRDICQRGTSLTIQCQVDSQVTMMFWYRQQPGQSLTLIATANQGSEATYESGFVIDKFPISRPNLTFSTLTVSNMSPEDSSIYLCSAREVNGYTFGSGTRLTVV.

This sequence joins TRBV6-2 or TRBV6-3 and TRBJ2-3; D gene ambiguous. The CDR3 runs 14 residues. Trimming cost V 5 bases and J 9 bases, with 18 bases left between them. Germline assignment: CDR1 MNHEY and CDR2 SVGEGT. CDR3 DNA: TGTGCCAGCAGTCCATGGGCGGCATCTCCAACGCAGTATTTT. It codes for CASSPWAASPTQYF.

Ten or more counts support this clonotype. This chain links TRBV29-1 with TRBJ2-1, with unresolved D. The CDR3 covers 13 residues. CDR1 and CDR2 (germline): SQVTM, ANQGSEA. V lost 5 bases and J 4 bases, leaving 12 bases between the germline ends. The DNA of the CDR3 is TGCAGCGTTCCTAAGTGGGGTTACAATGAGCAGTTCTTC. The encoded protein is CSVPKWGYNEQFF.

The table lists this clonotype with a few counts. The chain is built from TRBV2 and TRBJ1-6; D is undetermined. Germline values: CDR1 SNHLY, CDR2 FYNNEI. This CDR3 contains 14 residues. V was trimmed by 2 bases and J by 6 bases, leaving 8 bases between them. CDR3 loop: CASSEIGGNSPLHF. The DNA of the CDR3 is TGTGCCAGCAGTGAAATTGGTGGTAATTCACCCCTCCACTTT.

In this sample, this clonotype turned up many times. CDR3 residues: CATSWDQGASEKLFF. The DNA of the CDR3 is TGTGCCACCTCGTGGGATCAGGGGGCAAGTGAAAAACTGTTTTTT. The V call is TRBV2, the J call TRBJ1-4; TRBD1 agrees at 8 bases. V lost 10 bases to trimming and J lost 7 bases; unmatched junction nucleotides: 14. The germline V gene encodes CDR1 SNHLY and CDR2 FYNNEI. The CDR3 is 15 residues long.

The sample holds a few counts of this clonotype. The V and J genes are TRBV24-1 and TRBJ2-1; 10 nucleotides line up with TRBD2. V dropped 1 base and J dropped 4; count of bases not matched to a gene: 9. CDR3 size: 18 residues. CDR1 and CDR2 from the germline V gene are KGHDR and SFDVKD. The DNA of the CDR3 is TGTGCCACCAGTGATTTTACGTCGACTAGCGGGCAGTACAATGAGCAGTTCTTC. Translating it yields CATSDFTSTSGQYNEQFF.

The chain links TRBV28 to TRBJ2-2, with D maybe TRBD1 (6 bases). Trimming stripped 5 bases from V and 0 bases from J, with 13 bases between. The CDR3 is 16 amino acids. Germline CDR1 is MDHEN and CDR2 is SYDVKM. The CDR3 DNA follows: TGTGCCAGCAGTCTTTACAGGGCGGCGAACACCGGGGAGCTGTTTTTT. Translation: CASSLYRAANTGELFF.

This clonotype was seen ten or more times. The CDR3 DNA reads as TGTGCCAGCTCACCATCGGGCGGGCTGACAGATACGCAGTATTTT. It is translated as CASSPSGGLTDTQYF. V gene TRBV18 combines with J gene TRBJ2-3, with D tentatively TRBD2 (5 bases). From germline, CDR1 is KGHSH and CDR2 LQKENI. V was shortened by 2 bases and J by 3 bases, with 12 bases between the two germline ends. CDR3 length: 15 residues.

The CDR3 spells CASSSTGKGTSGHNEQFF. The CDR3 DNA reads as TGTGCCAGCAGTTCTACAGGGAAAGGGACTAGCGGGCACAATGAGCAGTTCTTC. The chain employs TRBV6-2 or TRBV6-3 and TRBJ2-1; 12 bases are shared with TRBD2. The CDR3 loop spans 18 amino acids. The V gene's germline CDR1 is MNHEY and CDR2 SVGEGT. With 4 bases clipped from V and 5 bases from J, the junction kept 12 bases outside the gene matches.

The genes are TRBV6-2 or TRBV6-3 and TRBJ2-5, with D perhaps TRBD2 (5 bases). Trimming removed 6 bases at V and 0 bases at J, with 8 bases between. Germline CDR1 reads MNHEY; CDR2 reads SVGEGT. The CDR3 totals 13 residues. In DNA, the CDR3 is TGTGCCAGCAGGGGAGCGTACCAAGAGACCCAGTACTTC. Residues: CASRGAYQETQYF.

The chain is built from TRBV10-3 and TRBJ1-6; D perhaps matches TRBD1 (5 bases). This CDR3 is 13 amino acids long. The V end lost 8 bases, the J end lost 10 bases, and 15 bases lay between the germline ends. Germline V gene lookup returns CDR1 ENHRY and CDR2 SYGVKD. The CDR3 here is CAIGGGEDSPLHF. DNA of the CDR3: TGTGCCATCGGGGGGGGAGAGGACTCACCCCTCCACTTT.

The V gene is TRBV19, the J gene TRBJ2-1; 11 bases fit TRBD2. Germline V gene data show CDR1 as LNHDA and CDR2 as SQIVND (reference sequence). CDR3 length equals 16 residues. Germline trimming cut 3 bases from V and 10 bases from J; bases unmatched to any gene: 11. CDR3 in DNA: TGTGCCAGTAGTATCGGTAGCGGGAGGGCCTATTGGGAGCAGTTCTTC. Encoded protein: CASSIGSGRAYWEQFF.

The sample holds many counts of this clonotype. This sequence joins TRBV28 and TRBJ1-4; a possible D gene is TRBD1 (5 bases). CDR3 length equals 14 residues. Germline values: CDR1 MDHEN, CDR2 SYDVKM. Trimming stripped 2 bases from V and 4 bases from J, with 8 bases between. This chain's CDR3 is CASSLDSYNEKLFF. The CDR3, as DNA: TGTGCCAGCAGTTTAGACAGTTATAATGAAAAACTGTTTTTT.

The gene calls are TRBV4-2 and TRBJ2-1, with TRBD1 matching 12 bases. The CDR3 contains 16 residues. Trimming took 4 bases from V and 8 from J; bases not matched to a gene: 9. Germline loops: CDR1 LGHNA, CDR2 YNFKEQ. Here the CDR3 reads CASSRSGTGGDDEQFF. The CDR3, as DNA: TGTGCCAGCAGCCGATCCGGGACAGGGGGCGATGATGAGCAGTTCTTC.

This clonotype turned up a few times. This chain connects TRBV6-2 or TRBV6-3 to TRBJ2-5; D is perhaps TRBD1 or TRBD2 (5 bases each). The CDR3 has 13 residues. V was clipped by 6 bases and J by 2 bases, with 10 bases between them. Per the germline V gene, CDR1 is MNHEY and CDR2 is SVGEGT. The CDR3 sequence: CASRWDGQETQYF. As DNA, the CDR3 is TGTGCCAGCAGATGGGACGGTCAAGAGACCCAGTACTTC.

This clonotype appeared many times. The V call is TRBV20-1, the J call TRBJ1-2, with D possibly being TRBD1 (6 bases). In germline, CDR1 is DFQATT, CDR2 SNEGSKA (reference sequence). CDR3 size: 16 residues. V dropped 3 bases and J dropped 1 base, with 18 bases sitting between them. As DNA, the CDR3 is TGCAGTGCTAGCCACGAACAGGGATACCGTAACTATGGCTACACCTTC. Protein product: CSASHEQGYRNYGYTF.

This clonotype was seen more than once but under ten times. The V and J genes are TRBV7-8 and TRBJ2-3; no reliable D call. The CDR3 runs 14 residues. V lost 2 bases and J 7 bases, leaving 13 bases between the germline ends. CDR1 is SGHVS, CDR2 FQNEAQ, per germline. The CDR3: CASSLQNSEYTQYF. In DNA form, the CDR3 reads TGTGCCAGCAGCTTACAGAATTCGGAGTATACGCAGTATTTT.